These 28 T cell receptor beta chains came from one sample sequenced in a study of T cells in Graves' hyperthyroidism and ophthalmopathy. TCR beta CDR3 regions were amplified from RNA transcripts. HTBI primers were the set used in a first-round RT-PCR of the TCR CDR3. TCRdb re-derived calls from the multiplex PCR reads in MiXCR, one entry per CDR3 protein. The sample lists around 300,000 distinct CDR3 sequences, about an eighth occurring once. The sample was blood. These receptors all stem from a woman in her thirties or forties with Graves' hyperthyroidism.

This clonotype came up many times. CDR3 sequence (DNA): TGTGCCAGCACTACGGGCGGGGATTACAATGAGCAGTTCTTC. As protein: CASTTGGDYNEQFF. The rearrangement links TRBV6-2 or TRBV6-3 to TRBJ2-1; TRBD2 might be the D (6 bases). Looked up from germline, CDR1 is MNHEY and CDR2 is SVGEGT. The CDR3 runs to 14 residues. The germline V and J ends were trimmed by 7 bases and 4 bases, with 14 bases remaining between them.

This clonotype was found many times. This chain links TRBV10-3 with TRBJ1-1; 8 bases are a match to TRBD1. The ends lost 4 bases at V and 6 bases at J; junction bases unmatched: 7. In germline, CDR1 is ENHRY, CDR2 SYGVKD. The CDR3 totals 14 residues. DNA of the CDR3: TGTGCCATCAGTGGCCAGGACAGGGTCGCTGAAGCTTTCTTT. Translated: CAISGQDRVAEAFF.

This clonotype was seen only a few times. The chain joins TRBV5-8 to TRBJ1-1; TRBD1 is a possible D gene (5 bases). CDR1 and CDR2 (germline): SGHTS, YDEGEE. V lost 0 bases and J lost 10, with 13 bases in between. The CDR3 sequence is 13 residues long. Written as DNA, the CDR3 is TGTGCCAGCAGCTTGGCGGGAGGGGCCGGAGCTTTCTTT. Translating it yields CASSLAGGAGAFF.

This clonotype was counted ten times or more. V usage is TRBV18 and J usage is TRBJ1-1; D possibly corresponds to TRBD1 (6 bases). This CDR3 contains 13 residues. Trimming removed 5 bases at V and 1 base at J, with 8 bases between. Germline-derived CDR1 and CDR2 are KGHSH and LQKENI. Written as DNA, the CDR3 is TGTGCCAGCTCAGGGGGACAGAACACTGAAGCTTTCTTT. This sequence encodes CASSGGQNTEAFF.

The chain combines TRBV4-2 with TRBJ2-4; 14 nucleotides align to TRBD2. V lost 2 bases and J lost 0; bases outside the gene matches: 9. Germline-derived CDR1 and CDR2 are LGHNA and YNFKEQ. This CDR3 region has 20 residues. DNA of the CDR3: TGTGCCAGCAGCCAATTAGGACTAGCGGGAGGATTGACAGCCAAAAACATTCAGTACTTC. Its protein is CASSQLGLAGGLTAKNIQYF.

The chain joins TRBV28 to TRBJ2-2, with 12 bases that match TRBD2. Germline V lookup: CDR1 MDHEN, CDR2 SYDVKM. V lost 6 bases to trimming and J lost 5 bases; unmatched junction nucleotides: 1. This CDR3 is built from 14 residues. Here the CDR3 reads CASSTSGRTGELFF. The CDR3 DNA sequence: TGTGCCAGCAGCACTAGCGGGAGGACCGGGGAGCTGTTTTTT.

This clonotype has ten or more counts. The chain uses TRBV12-3 or TRBV12-4 and TRBJ1-5; D is undetermined. The CDR3 runs to 15 residues. Trimming shortened V by 4 bases and J by 6 bases, and 16 bases separated the two germline ends. Here the CDR3 DNA reads TGTGCCAGCAGTTCTGGGTCGAAAGACGGTCAGCCCCAGCATTTT. It encodes CASSSGSKDGQPQHF.

With regard to this clonotype: Possible read error: a much larger clone is one base away. The chain has TRBV6-1 and TRBJ2-6; no clear D. Germline assignment: CDR1 MNHNS and CDR2 SASEGT. The CDR3 is 14 residues long. The CDR3 protein is CASTEGTGANVLTF. The CDR3, as DNA: TGTGCCAGCACTGAAGGGACTGGGGCCAACGTCCTGACTTTC.

This clonotype was seen only a few times. A much larger clone differs from this one at a single base, so this may be a read error. V is TRBV3-1 and J is TRBJ2-7; D perhaps matches TRBD1 (6 bases). From germline, CDR1 is LGHDT and CDR2 YNNKEL (reference sequence). The CDR3 length is 15 residues. The DNA of the CDR3 is TGTGCCAACAGCCAAGAACCACAGGGAAAGTACGAGCAGTACTTC. Its translation is CANSQEPQGKYEQYF.

The CDR3 reads CASSFHSLAFEAFF. For the CDR3, the DNA is TGTGCCAGCAGTTTTCATTCGTTGGCATTTGAAGCTTTCTTT. The V and J genes are TRBV28 and TRBJ1-1; D is ambiguous. Trimming removed 3 bases at V and 7 bases at J, with 15 bases between. Germline CDR1 is MDHEN and CDR2 is SYDVKM. The CDR3 runs to 14 residues.

In this sample, this clonotype turned up a few times. A much larger clonotype is one base distant, so this may be a read error. This chain uses TRBV7-2 with TRBJ2-1; no definite D call. Germline loops: CDR1 SGHTA, CDR2 FQGNSA. Trimming took off 3 bases at V and 8 bases at J, with 5 bases between the two ends. The CDR3 length is 11 residues. The CDR3 DNA is TGTGCCAGCAGCTTTTTCGATGAGCAGTTCTTC. This gives the protein CASSFFDEQFF.

This clonotype was seen ten or more times. The CDR3 protein is CASSLQQTMNTEAFF. CDR3 DNA sequence: TGTGCCAGCAGTTTACAGCAGACGATGAACACTGAAGCTTTCTTT. The chain joins TRBV12-3 or TRBV12-4 to TRBJ1-1, with D unclear. Deletions cut 2 bases from V and 0 bases from J, with 10 bases between. The CDR3 has 15 residues.

Many counts were recorded for this clonotype. This chain joins TRBV11-2 and TRBJ1-3, with 7 bases identical to TRBD1. The germline V gene encodes CDR1 SGHAT and CDR2 FQNNGV. The CDR3 has 14 amino acids. The V segment lost 3 bases and the J segment 6 bases; nucleotides outside the gene matches: 5. CDR3 region: CASSFDRVVNTIYF. The CDR3 DNA reads TGTGCCAGCAGCTTCGACAGGGTTGTAAACACCATATATTTT. Supplemented by reference TRBV11-2 and TRBJ1-3, the full variable domain reads EAGVAQSPRYKIIEKRQSVAFWCNPISGHATLYWYQQILGQGPKLLIQFQNNGVVDDSQLPKDRFSAERLKGVDSTLKIQPAKLEDSAVYLCASSFDRVVNTIYFGEGSWLTVV.

This clonotype was counted only a few times. This sequence joins TRBV15 and TRBJ1-4; TRBD1 might be the D (5 bases). The CDR3 totals 16 residues. The germline CDR1 and CDR2 sequences are LNHNV and YYDKDF (reference sequence). V dropped 0 bases and J dropped 5 bases, with 13 bases sitting between them. The CDR3 bases are TGTGCCACCAGCAGAGATCCCACAGGTATAAATGAAAAACTGTTTTTT. Its protein product is CATSRDPTGINEKLFF. The entire variable domain, with the rest obtained from reference TRBV15 and TRBJ1-4, is as follows: DAMVIQNPRYQVTQFGKPVTLSCSQTLNHNVMYWYQQKSSQAPKLLFHYYDKDFNNEADTPDNFQSRRPNTSFCFLDIRSPGLGDTAMYLCATSRDPTGINEKLFFGSGTQLSVL.

The chain uses TRBV6-1 and TRBJ2-3; D remains ambiguous. Germline V gene sequence: CDR1 MNHNS, CDR2 SASEGT. This CDR3 contains 14 residues. V lost 7 bases, J lost 4 bases, and 15 bases lay in between. The CDR3 loop is CASKPEGWADTQYF. The CDR3 region has the DNA TGTGCCAGCAAACCGGAAGGGTGGGCAGATACGCAGTATTTT.

This clonotype appeared many times. The chain has TRBV7-9 and TRBJ2-7; 9 bases match TRBD2. The V segment lost 5 bases and the J segment 3 bases; nucleotides outside the gene matches: 2. From germline, CDR1 is SEHNR and CDR2 FQNEAQ (reference sequence). CDR3 size: 13 residues. The CDR3 DNA sequence: TGTGCCAGCAGCCCTAGCGGGAACTACGAGCAGTACTTC. Residues: CASSPSGNYEQYF.

This chain links TRBV2 with TRBJ2-7, with 7 bases that match TRBD2. The CDR3 length is 15 residues. The J segment lost 6 bases and the V segment lost 0 bases, leaving 8 bases of the junction unmatched. In germline, CDR1 is SNHLY, CDR2 FYNNEI. CDR3 in amino acids: CASSEAQGGRGEQYF. The CDR3 DNA sequence: TGTGCCAGCAGTGAAGCGCAAGGCGGGAGAGGCGAGCAGTACTTC.

This clonotype showed up just a few times. This sequence joins TRBV9 and TRBJ2-3; D is uncertain. Germline V lookup: CDR1 SGDLS, CDR2 YYNGEE. With 0 bases removed from V and 0 bases from J, the gap between germline ends came to 20 bases. The CDR3 spans 19 residues. The CDR3 reads CASSVGSAVLPSSTDTQYF. CDR3 DNA sequence: TGTGCCAGCAGCGTAGGGTCGGCAGTCCTCCCATCTAGCACAGATACGCAGTATTTT.

A remark on this clonotype: A much bigger clone sits one base away, suggesting this may be a read error. The chain combines TRBV3-1 with TRBJ2-7; D assignment may be TRBD1 or TRBD2 (5 bases each). Looked up from germline, CDR1 is LGHDT and CDR2 is YNNKEL (reference sequence). The CDR3 spans 14 residues. As DNA, the CDR3 is TGTGCCAGCAGTGACCGGGACCAGCTCTACGAGCAGCACTTC. It yields the protein CASSDRDQLYEQHF.

The chain has TRBV28 and TRBJ1-6; no clear D gene. This CDR3 contains 12 residues. Germline-derived CDR1 and CDR2 are MDHEN and SYDVKM. Trimming removed 5 bases from V and 10 bases from J, with 9 bases in between. The chain's CDR3 is CASSILPSPLHF. The CDR3, as DNA: TGTGCCAGCAGTATACTACCCTCACCCCTCCACTTT.

The chain is built from TRBV7-9 and TRBJ1-1; D gene ambiguous. In germline, CDR1 is SEHNR, CDR2 FQNEAQ (reference sequence). The CDR3 has 15 residues. Trimming took 8 bases from V and 1 from J, leaving 17 bases between them. CDR3 in amino acids: CASERDHLANTEAFF. As DNA, the CDR3 is TGTGCCAGCGAGAGGGATCACCTAGCGAACACTGAAGCTTTCTTT.

Comment on this clonotype: At one of its ends the junction is not consistent with the germline gene, which may arise from a read error. The chain recombines TRBV11-3 with TRBJ2-1; D call uncertain. The CDR3 is 14 residues long. Germline V lookup: CDR1 SGHNT, CDR2 YENEEA. CDR3 protein: CAGSSDGAYNEQFF. The CDR3, as DNA: TGTGCCGGCAGCTCGGACGGTGCCTACAATGAGCAGTTCTTC. Using reference TRBV11-3 and TRBJ2-1 for the parts outside the CDR3, the full variable domain is EAGVVQSPRYKIIEKKQPVAFWCNPISGHNTLYWYLQNLGQGPELLIRYENEEAVDDSQLPKDRFSAERLKGVDSTLKIQPAELGDSAVYLCAGSSDGAYNEQFFGPGTRLTVL.

This clonotype was detected ten times or more. This chain joins TRBV3-1 and TRBJ2-3; D remains ambiguous. Germline V gene sequence: CDR1 LGHDT, CDR2 YNNKEL (reference sequence). The CDR3 totals 15 residues. V was cut by 0 bases and J by 4 bases, with 11 bases left in between. CDR3 sequence: CASSQDPSSADTQYF. In DNA, the CDR3 is TGTGCCAGCAGCCAAGATCCGAGCAGCGCAGATACGCAGTATTTT.

This clonotype was seen ten or more times. This chain uses TRBV28 with TRBJ1-1; tentative D call: TRBD1 (6 bases). There are 15 residues in the CDR3. V gave up 3 bases and J gave up 0 bases, with 11 bases separating them. The germline V gene has CDR1 MDHEN and CDR2 SYDVKM. The CDR3 nucleotides are TGTGCCAGCAGTTTCGGGGGGCTCTTGAACACTGAAGCTTTCTTT. Amino acids: CASSFGGLLNTEAFF.

This clonotype was seen repeatedly, ten times or more. This sequence joins TRBV29-1 and TRBJ2-2, with 7 bases lining up with TRBD2. Germline V gives CDR1 SQVTM, CDR2 ANQGSEA. After removal of 4 bases from V and 0 bases from J, the junction contained 5 bases not matched to a gene. This CDR3 contains 15 residues. CDR3 nucleotides: TGCAGCGTTGCAGCGGGACCACCGAACACCGGGGAGCTGTTTTTT. Its protein product is CSVAAGPPNTGELFF.

The V and J genes are TRBV28 and TRBJ2-7; tentative D call: TRBD1 (6 bases). Germline CDR1 and CDR2: MDHEN and SYDVKM. Trimming removed 5 bases from V and 5 bases from J, with 16 bases in between. CDR3 size: 14 residues. CDR3 residues: CASSPDSVFHEQYF. The CDR3 bases are TGTGCCAGCAGTCCGGACAGCGTCTTCCACGAGCAGTACTTC.

This clonotype was detected ten times or more. The chain recombines TRBV20-1 with TRBJ1-4; D is undetermined. The length of the CDR3 is 12 residues. From germline, CDR1 is DFQATT and CDR2 SNEGSKA (reference sequence). Trimming took 7 bases from V and 8 from J, leaving 14 bases between them. The CDR3 DNA reads as TGCAGTGTTGTTGGAGAGAACGAAAAACTGTTTTTT. Residues: CSVVGENEKLFF.

The rearrangement joins TRBV2 to TRBJ1-1; D may be TRBD1 (5 bases). Germline V gene lookup returns CDR1 SNHLY and CDR2 FYNNEI. V lost 3 bases, J lost 10 bases, and 18 bases lay in between. This CDR3 has 14 residues. The CDR3, as DNA: TGTGCCAGCAGTGAGAAAAAATCAGGGCGGGCAGCTTTCTTT. Residues: CASSEKKSGRAAFF.